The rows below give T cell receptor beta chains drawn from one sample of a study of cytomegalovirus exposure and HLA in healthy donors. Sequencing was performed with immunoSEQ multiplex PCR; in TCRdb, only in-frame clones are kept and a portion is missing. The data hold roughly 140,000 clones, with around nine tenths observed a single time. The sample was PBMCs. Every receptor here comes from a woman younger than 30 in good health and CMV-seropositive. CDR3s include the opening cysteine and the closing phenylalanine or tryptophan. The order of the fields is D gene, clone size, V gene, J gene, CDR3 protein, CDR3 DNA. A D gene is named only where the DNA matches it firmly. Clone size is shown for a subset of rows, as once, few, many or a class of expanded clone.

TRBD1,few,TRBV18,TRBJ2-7,CASSQGTGGAGYEQYF,TGTGCCAGCTCACAAGGGACAGGGGGCGCCGGGTACGAGCAGTACTTC
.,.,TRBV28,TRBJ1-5,CASSLALQPQHF,TGTGCCAGCAGTCTAGCCCTACAGCCCCAGCATTTT
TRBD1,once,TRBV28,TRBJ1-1,CASSSTGGGNTEAFF,TGTGCCAGCAGTTCGACAGGGGGAGGAAACACTGAAGCTTTCTTT
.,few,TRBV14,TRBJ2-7,CASSQDLVAYEQYF,TGTGCCAGCAGCCAAGACCTCGTCGCCTACGAGCAGTACTTC
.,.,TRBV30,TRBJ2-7,CAWSVIGGGGYEQYF,TGTGCCTGGAGTGTAATCGGAGGGGGGGGCTACGAGCAGTACTTC
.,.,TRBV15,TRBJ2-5,CATSRGHAETQYF,TGTGCCACCAGCAGAGGACATGCAGAGACCCAGTACTTC
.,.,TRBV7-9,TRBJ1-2,CASSAPGGPFDGYTF,TGTGCCAGCAGCGCCCCGGGGGGCCCCTTCGATGGCTACACCTTC
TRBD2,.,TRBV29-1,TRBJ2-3,CSVDGGLAGDVTDTQYF,TGCAGCGTTGATGGGGGACTAGCGGGAGATGTGACAGATACGCAGTATTTT
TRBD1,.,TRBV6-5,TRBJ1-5,CASRQGQGGNQPQHF,TGTGCCAGCAGACAAGGACAGGGAGGCAATCAGCCCCAGCATTTT
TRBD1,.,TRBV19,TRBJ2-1,CASSPGPARGTGNEQFF,TGTGCCAGTAGTCCTGGACCTGCGAGGGGGACAGGCAATGAGCAGTTCTTC
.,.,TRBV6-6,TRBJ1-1,CASTSIPRGYTEAFF,TGTGCCAGCACCTCCATTCCCCGGGGATACACTGAAGCTTTCTTT
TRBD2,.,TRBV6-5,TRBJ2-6,CASRGRATGANVLTF,TGTGCCAGCAGGGGGAGGGCAACTGGGGCCAACGTCCTGACTTTC
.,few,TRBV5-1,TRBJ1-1,CASSSSGTLKGFF,TGCGCCAGCAGCTCGTCCGGGACATTAAAGGGTTTCTTT
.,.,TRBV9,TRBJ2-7,CASSATDIYEQYF,TGTGCCAGCAGCGCTACCGATATCTACGAGCAGTACTTC
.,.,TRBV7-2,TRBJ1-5,CASSLGNRPNQPQHF,TGTGCCAGCAGCTTAGGAAACAGGCCGAATCAGCCCCAGCATTTT
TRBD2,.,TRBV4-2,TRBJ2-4,CASSQELTSGGRVDIQYF,TGTGCCAGCAGCCAAGAGTTGACTAGCGGGGGGAGGGTTGACATTCAGTACTTC
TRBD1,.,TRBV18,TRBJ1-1,CASSPRGQGNTEAFF,TGTGCCAGCTCACCAAGGGGGCAGGGGAACACTGAAGCTTTCTTT
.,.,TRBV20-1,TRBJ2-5,CSARVRETQYF,TGCAGTGCTAGAGTCCGAGAGACCCAGTACTTC
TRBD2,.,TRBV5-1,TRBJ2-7,CASSFTSGGEQYF,TGCGCCAGCAGCTTTACTAGCGGTGGAGAGCAGTACTTC
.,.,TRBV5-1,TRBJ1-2,CASSSPREQGYTF,TGCGCCAGCAGCTCCCCCCGGGAACAGGGCTACACCTTC
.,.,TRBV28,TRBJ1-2,CASSWGGYGYTF,TGTGCCAGCAGTTGGGGAGGATATGGCTACACCTTC
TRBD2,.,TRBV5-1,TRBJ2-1,CASSRGRASGSPDEQFF,TGCGCCAGCAGCCGGGGAAGGGCAAGCGGGAGTCCCGATGAGCAGTTCTTC
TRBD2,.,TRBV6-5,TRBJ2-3,CASSPPRGGEDTQYF,TGTGCCAGCAGCCCCCCCCGGGGGGGGGAGGATACGCAGTATTTT
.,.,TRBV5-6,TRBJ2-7,CASSLPTGYEQYF,TGTGCCAGCAGCCTTCCGACAGGCTACGAGCAGTACTTC
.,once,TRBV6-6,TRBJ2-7,CASSFLEEVYEQYF,TGTGCCAGCAGTTTCCTAGAGGAAGTCTACGAGCAGTACTTC
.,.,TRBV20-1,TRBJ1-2,CSADSGGYTF,TGCAGTGCTGACTCCGGGGGCTACACCTTC
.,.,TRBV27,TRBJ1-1,CASSFARNTEAFF,TGTGCCAGCAGTTTTGCCAGAAACACTGAAGCTTTCTTT
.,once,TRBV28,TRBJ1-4,CASSLLREKLFF,TGTGCCAGCAGTTTATTACGGGAAAAACTGTTTTTT
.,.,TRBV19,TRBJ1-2,CASSWMEQHYGYTF,TGTGCCAGTAGTTGGATGGAACAGCACTATGGCTACACCTTC
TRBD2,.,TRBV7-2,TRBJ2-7,CASSLKREAYEQYF,TGTGCCAGCAGCTTGAAGCGGGAGGCCTACGAGCAGTACTTC
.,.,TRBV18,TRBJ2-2,CASSTGQLTNTGELFF,TGTGCCAGCTCAACAGGACAGCTAACGAACACCGGGGAGCTGTTTTTT
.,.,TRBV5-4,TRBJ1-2,CASRWDLLHYGYTF,TGTGCCAGCAGGTGGGACTTACTCCACTATGGCTACACCTTC
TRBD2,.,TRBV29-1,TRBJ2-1,CSVELGGGSYNEQFF,TGCAGCGTTGAATTGGGGGGGGGCTCCTACAATGAGCAGTTCTTC
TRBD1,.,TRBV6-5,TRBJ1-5,CASSPTGTRNQPQHF,TGTGCCAGCAGCCCGACAGGGACTCGCAATCAGCCCCAGCATTTT
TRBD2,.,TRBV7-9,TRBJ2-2,CASSPPGAGGDTGELFF,TGTGCCAGCAGCCCACCGGGAGCGGGAGGGGACACCGGGGAGCTGTTTTTT
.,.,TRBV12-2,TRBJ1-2,CASRLAGVGYTF,TGTGCAAGTCGCTTAGCAGGAGTGGGCTACACCTTC
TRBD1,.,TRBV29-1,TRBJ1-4,CSAGGGEKLFF,TGCAGCGCAGGGGGAGGTGAAAAACTGTTTTTT
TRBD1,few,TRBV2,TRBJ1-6,CASSASGTGNSPLHF,TGTGCCAGCAGTGCCTCCGGGACAGGGAATTCACCCCTCCACTTT
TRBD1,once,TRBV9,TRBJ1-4,CASSGQTGGNEKLFF,TGTGCCAGCAGCGGCCAGACAGGGGGTAATGAAAAACTGTTTTTT
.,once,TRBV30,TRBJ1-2,CAWRRPGGGQDGYTF,TGTGCCTGGCGACGCCCGGGGGGGGGCCAAGATGGCTACACCTTC
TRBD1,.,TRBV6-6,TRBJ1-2,CASTPPPDRGFGYTF,TGTGCCAGCACGCCCCCCCCGGACAGGGGATTTGGCTACACCTTC
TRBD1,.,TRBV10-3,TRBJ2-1,CAIGGQGSNEQFF,TGTGCCATCGGAGGACAGGGAAGTAATGAGCAGTTCTTC